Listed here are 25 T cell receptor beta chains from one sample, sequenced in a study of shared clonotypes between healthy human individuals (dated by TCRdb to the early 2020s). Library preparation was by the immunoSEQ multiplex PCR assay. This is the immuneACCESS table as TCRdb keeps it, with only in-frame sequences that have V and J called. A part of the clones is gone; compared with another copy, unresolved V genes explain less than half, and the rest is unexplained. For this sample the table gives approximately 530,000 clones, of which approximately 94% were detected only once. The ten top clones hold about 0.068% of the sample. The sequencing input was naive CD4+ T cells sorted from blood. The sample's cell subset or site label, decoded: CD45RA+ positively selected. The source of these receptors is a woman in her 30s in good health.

CDR3 in DNA: TGTGCCAGCAGGTTAGGACAGCATAGCAATCAGCCCCAGCATTTT. This sequence encodes CASRLGQHSNQPQHF. The chain employs TRBV6-1 and TRBJ1-5; D is possibly TRBD1 (6 bases). The V gene's germline CDR1 is MNHNS and CDR2 SASEGT. There are 15 residues in the CDR3. The V end lost 6 bases, the J end lost 0 bases, and 12 bases lay between the germline ends.

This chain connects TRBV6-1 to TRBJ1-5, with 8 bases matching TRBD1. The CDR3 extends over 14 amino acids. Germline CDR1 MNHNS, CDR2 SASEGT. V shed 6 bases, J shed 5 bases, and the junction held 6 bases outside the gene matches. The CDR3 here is CASSRTGRDQPQHF. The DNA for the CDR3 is TGTGCCAGCAGCAGGACAGGGAGGGATCAGCCCCAGCATTTT.

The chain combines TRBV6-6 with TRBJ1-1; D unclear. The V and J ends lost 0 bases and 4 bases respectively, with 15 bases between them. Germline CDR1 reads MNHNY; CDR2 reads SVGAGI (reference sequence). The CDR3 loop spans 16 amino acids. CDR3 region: CASSYSVGVLGTEAFF. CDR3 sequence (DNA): TGTGCCAGCAGTTACTCCGTCGGGGTTCTAGGCACTGAAGCTTTCTTT.

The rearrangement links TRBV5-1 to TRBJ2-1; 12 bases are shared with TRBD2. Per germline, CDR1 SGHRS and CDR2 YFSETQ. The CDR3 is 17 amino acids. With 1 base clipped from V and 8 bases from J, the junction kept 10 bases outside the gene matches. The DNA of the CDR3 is TGCGCCAGCAGCTTGAGGGGTGAGACTAGCGGGAGACATGAGCAGTTCTTC. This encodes CASSLRGETSGRHEQFF.

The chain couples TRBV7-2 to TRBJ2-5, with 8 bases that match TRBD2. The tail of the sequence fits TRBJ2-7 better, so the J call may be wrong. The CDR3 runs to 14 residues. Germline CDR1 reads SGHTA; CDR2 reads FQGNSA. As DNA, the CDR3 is TGTGCCAGCAGCTTAGTAGCGGGGTCCTACGAGCAGTACTTC. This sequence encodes CASSLVAGSYEQYF.

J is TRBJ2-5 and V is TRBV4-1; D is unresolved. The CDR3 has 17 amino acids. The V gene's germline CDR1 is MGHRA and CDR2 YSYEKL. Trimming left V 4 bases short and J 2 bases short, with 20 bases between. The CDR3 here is CASSRGGSWLKQETQYF. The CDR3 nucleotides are TGCGCCAGCAGCCGAGGCGGCTCTTGGTTGAAACAAGAGACCCAGTACTTC.

The CDR3 DNA reads TGTGCCATCCAACAGGGGTATGGCTACACCTTC. Encoded protein: CAIQQGYGYTF. This chain connects TRBV28 to TRBJ1-2; 7 bases line up with TRBD1. CDR1 is MDHEN and CDR2 is SYDVKM in the germline V gene. The J segment lost 5 bases and the V segment lost 10 bases, leaving 4 bases of the junction unmatched. The CDR3 runs 11 residues.

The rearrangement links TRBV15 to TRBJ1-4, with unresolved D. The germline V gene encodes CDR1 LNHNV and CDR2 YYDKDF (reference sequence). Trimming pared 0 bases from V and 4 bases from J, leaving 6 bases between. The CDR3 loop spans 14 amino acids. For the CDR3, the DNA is TGTGCCACCAGCAGAGAGTTGATTAATGAAAAACTGTTTTTT. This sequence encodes CATSRELINEKLFF. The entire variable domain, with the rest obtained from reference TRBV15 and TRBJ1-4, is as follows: DAMVIQNPRYQVTQFGKPVTLSCSQTLNHNVMYWYQQKSSQAPKLLFHYYDKDFNNEADTPDNFQSRRPNTSFCFLDIRSPGLGDTAMYLCATSRELINEKLFFGSGTQLSVL.

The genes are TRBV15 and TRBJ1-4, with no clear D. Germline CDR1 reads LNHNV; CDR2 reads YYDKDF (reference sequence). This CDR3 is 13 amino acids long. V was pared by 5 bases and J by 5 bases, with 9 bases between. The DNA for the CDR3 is TGTGCCACCAGCCTAGAGAGCAATGAAAAACTGTTTTTT. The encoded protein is CATSLESNEKLFF.

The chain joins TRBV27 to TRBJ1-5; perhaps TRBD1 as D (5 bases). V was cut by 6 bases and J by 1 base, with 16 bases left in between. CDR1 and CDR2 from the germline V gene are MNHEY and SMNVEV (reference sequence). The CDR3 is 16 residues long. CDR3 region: CASRALGGGSNQPQHF. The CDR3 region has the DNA TGTGCCAGCAGGGCCCTCGGGGGGGGAAGCAATCAGCCCCAGCATTTT.

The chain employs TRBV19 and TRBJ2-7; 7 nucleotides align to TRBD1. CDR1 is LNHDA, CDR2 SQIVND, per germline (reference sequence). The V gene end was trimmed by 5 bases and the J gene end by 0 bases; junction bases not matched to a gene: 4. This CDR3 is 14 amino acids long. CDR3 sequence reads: CASSHTGDSYEQYF. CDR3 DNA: TGTGCCAGTAGTCACACAGGGGACTCCTACGAGCAGTACTTC.

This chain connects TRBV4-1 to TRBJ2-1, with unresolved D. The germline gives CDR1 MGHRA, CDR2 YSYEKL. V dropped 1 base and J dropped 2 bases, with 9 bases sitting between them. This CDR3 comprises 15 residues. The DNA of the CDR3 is TGCGCCAGCAGCCAAGTCGAGGCCCCCTACAATGAGCAGTTCTTC. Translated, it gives CASSQVEAPYNEQFF.

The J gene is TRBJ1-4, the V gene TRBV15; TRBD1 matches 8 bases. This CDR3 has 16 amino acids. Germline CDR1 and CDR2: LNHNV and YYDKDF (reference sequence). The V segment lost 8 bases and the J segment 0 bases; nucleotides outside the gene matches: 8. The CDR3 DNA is TGTGCCACCCGGACAGGGACCTTTACAACTAATGAAAAACTGTTTTTT. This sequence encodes CATRTGTFTTNEKLFF.

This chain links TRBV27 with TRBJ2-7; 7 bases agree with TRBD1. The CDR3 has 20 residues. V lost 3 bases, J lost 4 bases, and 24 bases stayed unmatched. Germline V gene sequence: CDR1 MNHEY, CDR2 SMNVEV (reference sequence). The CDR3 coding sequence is TGTGCCAGCAGTTTTGCCCTACAAACAGGGGACGGCTCTCCTACTTACGAGCAGTACTTC. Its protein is CASSFALQTGDGSPTYEQYF.

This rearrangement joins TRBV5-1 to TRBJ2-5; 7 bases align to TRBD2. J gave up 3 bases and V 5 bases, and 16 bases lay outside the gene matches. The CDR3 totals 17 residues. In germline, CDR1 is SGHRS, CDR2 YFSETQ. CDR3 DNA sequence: TGCGCCAGCAGTGGAAACCTACGCGGGAGAGGTAAAGAGACCCAGTACTTC. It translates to CASSGNLRGRGKETQYF.

CDR3 amino acids: CASSGKRGAIPAEQYF. For the CDR3, the DNA is TGTGCCAGCAGTGGGAAGCGGGGGGCCATTCCGGCCGAGCAGTACTTC. The chain uses TRBV2 and TRBJ2-7; 9 bases line up with TRBD2. V gave up 4 bases and J gave up 6 bases; unmatched junction bases: 13. The V gene's germline CDR1 is SNHLY and CDR2 FYNNEI. This CDR3 is 16 amino acids long.

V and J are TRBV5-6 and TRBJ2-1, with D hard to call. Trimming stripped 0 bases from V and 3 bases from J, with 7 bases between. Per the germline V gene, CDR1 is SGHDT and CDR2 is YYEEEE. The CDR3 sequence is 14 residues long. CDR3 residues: CASSLAQFYNEQFF. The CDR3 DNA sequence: TGTGCCAGCAGCTTGGCGCAGTTCTACAATGAGCAGTTCTTC.

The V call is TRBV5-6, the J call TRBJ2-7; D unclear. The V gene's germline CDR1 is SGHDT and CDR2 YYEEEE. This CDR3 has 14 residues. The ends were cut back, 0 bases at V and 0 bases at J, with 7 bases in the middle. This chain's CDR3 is CASSLGRSSYEQYF. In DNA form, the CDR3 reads TGTGCCAGCAGCTTGGGACGGAGCTCCTACGAGCAGTACTTC.

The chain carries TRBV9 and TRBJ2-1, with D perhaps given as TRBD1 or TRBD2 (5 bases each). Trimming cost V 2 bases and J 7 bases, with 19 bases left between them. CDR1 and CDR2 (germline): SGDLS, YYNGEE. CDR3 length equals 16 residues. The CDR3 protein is CASSVGRTWAKNEQFF. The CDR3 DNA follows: TGTGCCAGCAGCGTGGGACGCACTTGGGCCAAGAATGAGCAGTTCTTC.

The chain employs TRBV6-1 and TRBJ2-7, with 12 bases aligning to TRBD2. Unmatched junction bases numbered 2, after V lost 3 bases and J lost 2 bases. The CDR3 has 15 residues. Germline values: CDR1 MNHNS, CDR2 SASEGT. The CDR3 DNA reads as TGTGCCAGCAGTGAGGGACTAGCGGGTGCCTACGAGCAGTACTTC. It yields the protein CASSEGLAGAYEQYF.

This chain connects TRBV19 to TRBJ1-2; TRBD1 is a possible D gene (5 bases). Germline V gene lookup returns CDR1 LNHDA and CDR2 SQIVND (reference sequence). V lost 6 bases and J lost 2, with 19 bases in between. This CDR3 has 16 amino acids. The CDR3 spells CASSPRGGTPNYGYTF. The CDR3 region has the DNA TGTGCCAGTAGCCCTCGTGGGGGGACGCCGAACTATGGCTACACCTTC. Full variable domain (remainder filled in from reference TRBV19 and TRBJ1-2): DGGITQSPKYLFRKEGQNVTLSCEQNLNHDAMYWYRQDPGQGLRLIYYSQIVNDFQKGDIAEGYSVSREKKESFPLTVTSAQKNPTAFYLCASSPRGGTPNYGYTFGSGTRLTVV.

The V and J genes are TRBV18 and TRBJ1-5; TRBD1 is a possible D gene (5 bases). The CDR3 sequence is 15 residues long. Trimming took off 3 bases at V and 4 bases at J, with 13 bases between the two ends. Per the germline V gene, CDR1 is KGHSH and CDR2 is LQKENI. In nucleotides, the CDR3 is TGTGCCAGCTCACCTAGGGACGGACTAAATCAGCCCCAGCATTTT. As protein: CASSPRDGLNQPQHF.

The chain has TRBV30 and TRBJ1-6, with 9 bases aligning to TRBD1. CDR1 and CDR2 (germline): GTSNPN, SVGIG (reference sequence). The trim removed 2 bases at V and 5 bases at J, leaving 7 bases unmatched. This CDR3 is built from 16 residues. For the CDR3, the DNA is TGTGCCTGGAGTCGACAATGGACAGGGGATAATTCACCCCTCCACTTT. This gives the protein CAWSRQWTGDNSPLHF.

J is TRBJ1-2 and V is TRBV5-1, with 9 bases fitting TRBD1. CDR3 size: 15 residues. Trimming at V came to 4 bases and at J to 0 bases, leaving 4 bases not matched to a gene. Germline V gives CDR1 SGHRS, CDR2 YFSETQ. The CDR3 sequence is CASSAWDRANYGYTF. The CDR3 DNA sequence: TGCGCCAGCAGCGCCTGGGACAGGGCTAACTATGGCTACACCTTC.

The chain's CDR3 is CASSVASDSGANVLTF. DNA for the CDR3: TGTGCCAGCAGCGTAGCTTCCGACTCTGGGGCCAACGTCCTGACTTTC. The gene calls are TRBV9 and TRBJ2-6; D is unclear. V gave up 0 bases and J gave up 0 bases, with 7 bases separating them. Germline V lookup: CDR1 SGDLS, CDR2 YYNGEE. There are 16 residues in the CDR3.